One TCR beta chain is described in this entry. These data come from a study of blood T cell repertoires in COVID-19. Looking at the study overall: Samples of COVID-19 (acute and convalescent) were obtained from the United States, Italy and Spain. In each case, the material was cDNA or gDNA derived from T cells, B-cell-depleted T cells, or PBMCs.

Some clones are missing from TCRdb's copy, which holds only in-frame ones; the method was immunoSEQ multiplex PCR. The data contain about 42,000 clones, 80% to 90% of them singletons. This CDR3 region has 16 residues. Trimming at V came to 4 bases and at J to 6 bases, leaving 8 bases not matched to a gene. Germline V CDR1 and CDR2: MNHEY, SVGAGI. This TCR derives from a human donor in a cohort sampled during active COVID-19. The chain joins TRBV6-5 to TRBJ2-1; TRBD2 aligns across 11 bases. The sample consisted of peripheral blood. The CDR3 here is CASSFTSGGPPNEQFF. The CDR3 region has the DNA TGTGCCAGCAGTTTCACTAGCGGGGGCCCCCCCAATGAGCAGTTCTTC.